This T cell receptor (beta chain) appears in the sequencing data of a study of T cell responses to AZD1222 COVID-19 vaccine. Study results and limitations: Vaccine-related CD4 TCRs covered spike, predominating at 160-218 and 743-854.

TCRdb's copy holds only in-frame clones and misses some; the assay was immunoSEQ multiplex PCR. The data contain 95,000 to 100,000 clones, approximately 89% of them singletons. The CDR3 contains 14 residues. The ends were cut back, 3 bases at V and 2 bases at J, with 11 bases in the middle. Germline CDR1 reads SGDLS; CDR2 reads YYNGEE. A note on this clone: Its antigen is currently unknown.

The V gene is TRBV9, the J gene TRBJ2-5; no definite D call. The sequenced sample was peripheral blood, obtained 28 days after the second AZD1222 dose. The TCR was taken from an adult who received the AZD1222 COVID-19 vaccine. The CDR3 loop reads CASSAPDGQETQYF. CDR3 in DNA: TGTGCCAGCAGCGCCCCGGATGGACAAGAGACCCAGTACTTC.